Listed below are T cell receptor beta chains from one sample, sequenced in a study of T cells in Graves' hyperthyroidism and ophthalmopathy. TCRdb used MiXCR to reprocess the multiplex PCR reads, holding one entry per CDR3 protein. This sample yields 350,000 to 500,000 distinct CDR3 sequences, of which roughly 13% are seen a single time; 5.3% belongs to the top ten. The sample taken for sequencing was blood. These receptors all stem from a woman aged 18-30 years with Graves' hyperthyroidism. Both conserved end residues are part of each CDR3. A D gene is named only where the DNA matches it firmly. Rows may omit the clone size; those that give it use once, few, many or a size class.

TRBD1	TRBV6-1	TRBJ1-4	many	CASRSQGEFEKLFF	TGTGCCAGCAGATCCCAGGGGGAATTTGAAAAACTGTTTTTT
-	TRBV6-1	TRBJ1-6	-	CASSETGNLSPLHF	TGTGCCAGCAGTGAAACAGGGAATCTCTCACCCCTCCACTTT
-	TRBV28	TRBJ2-5	many	CASSLLLAPQETQYF	TGTGCCAGCAGCCTACTACTAGCACCGCAAGAGACCCAGTACTTC
-	TRBV5-1	TRBJ2-7	many	CASSLDRAAGEQYF	TGCGCCAGCAGCCTCGACCGGGCGGCCGGGGAGCAGTACTTC
TRBD1	TRBV20-1	TRBJ1-1	few	CSAADRVTRTEAFF	TGCAGTGCGGCTGACAGGGTGACGCGCACTGAAGCTTTCTTT
-	TRBV2	TRBJ2-7	many	CASLGGRTYEQYF	TGTGCCAGCTTGGGAGGACGGACCTACGAGCAGTACTTC
-	TRBV3-2	TRBJ2-3	-	CASSQDLAYSWTDTQYF	TGTGCCAGCAGCCAAGATCTCGCCTACTCCTGGACAGATACGCAGTATTTT
-	TRBV6-5	TRBJ2-1	many	CASSYSSRLSYNEQFF	TGTGCCAGCAGTTACTCGAGCAGACTCTCCTACAATGAGCAGTTCTTC
TRBD2	TRBV20-1	TRBJ2-5	many	CSARSGLAGRETQYF	TGCAGTGCTAGATCGGGACTAGCGGGAAGAGAGACCCAGTACTTC
-	TRBV4-1	TRBJ2-7	-	CASSQGGTSGIYEQYF	TGCGCCAGCAGCCAAGGGGGAACCTCCGGGATCTACGAGCAGTACTTC
-	TRBV3-1	TRBJ1-2	-	CASSQNRYGYTF	TGTGCCAGCAGCCAGAACAGATATGGCTACACCTTC
TRBD1	TRBV27	TRBJ1-1	many	CASSQDRATEAFF	TGTGCCAGCAGTCAAGACAGGGCCACTGAAGCTTTCTTT
TRBD2	TRBV25-1	TRBJ2-1	once	CASSAALAGLQFF	TGTGCCAGCAGTGCCGCGCTAGCGGGGTTGCAGTTCTTC
-	TRBV20-1	TRBJ2-3	few	CSASSGSDTDTQYF	TGCAGTGCTAGTTCAGGGAGTGACACAGATACGCAGTATTTT
-	TRBV20-1	TRBJ2-5	many	CSARGTSGTAQETQYF	TGCAGTGCTAGAGGAACAAGCGGGACAGCCCAAGAGACCCAGTACTTC
-	TRBV6-1	TRBJ1-1	many	CASSKEGMNTEAFF	TGTGCCAGCAGTAAAGAGGGGATGAACACTGAAGCTTTCTTT
-	TRBV5-1	TRBJ2-5	many	CASSPRGGRQPQETQYF	TGCGCCAGCAGCCCCCGTGGGGGACGGCAACCGCAAGAGACCCAGTACTTC
-	TRBV15	TRBJ1-1	-	CATSRESRNTEAFF	TGTGCCACCAGCAGAGAATCCAGAAACACTGAAGCTTTCTTT
TRBD2	TRBV12-3/TRBV12-4	TRBJ2-1	-	CASRRGSGHNEQFF	TGTGCCAGCAGGCGCGGGAGCGGTCACAATGAGCAGTTCTTC
-	TRBV11-2	TRBJ2-7	-	CASSLEGGQAYEQYF	TGTGCCAGCAGCTTAGAGGGGGGACAAGCCTACGAGCAGTACTTC
-	TRBV24-1	TRBJ1-1	many	CATSDLWGTEAFF	TGTGCCACCAGTGATTTATGGGGGACTGAAGCTTTCTTT
TRBD1	TRBV20-1	TRBJ1-4	-	CSAREGTGREKLFF	TGCAGTGCTAGGGAGGGGACAGGGCGTGAAAAACTGTTTTTT
-	TRBV29-1	TRBJ1-1	few	CSVDFRQKNTEAFF	TGCAGCGTTGATTTTCGTCAGAAGAACACTGAAGCTTTCTTT
-	TRBV2	TRBJ1-2	many	CASSELGGRWGYTF	TGTGCCAGCAGTGAACTGGGGGGCAGATGGGGCTACACCTTC
TRBD1	TRBV11-2	TRBJ1-1	many	CASRLGGQGRVNTEAFF	TGTGCCAGCAGGCTGGGGGGACAGGGTCGTGTGAACACTGAAGCTTTCTTT
TRBD2	TRBV10-3	TRBJ2-3	many	CAISESPGGSLDTQYF	TGTGCCATCAGTGAGTCTCCGGGAGGAAGTTTAGATACGCAGTATTTT
-	TRBV5-1	TRBJ2-1	-	CASSLGGAGGNEQFF	TGCGCCAGCAGCTTGGGGGGGGCCGGGGGCAATGAGCAGTTCTTC
TRBD2	TRBV19	TRBJ2-1	-	CASSTDLAGEQFF	TGTGCCAGTAGTACAGATCTAGCGGGCGAGCAGTTCTTC
TRBD2	TRBV6-1	TRBJ2-1	-	CASSPTGTSHQWFF	TGTGCCAGCAGTCCAACCGGGACTAGCCACCAGTGGTTCTTC
TRBD1	TRBV18	TRBJ2-5	-	CASSPNTGGSETQYF	TGTGCCAGCTCACCGAACACAGGGGGCTCGGAGACCCAGTACTTC
-	TRBV11-3	TRBJ2-2	few	CASSLELEGELFF	TGTGCCAGCAGCTTAGAATTAGAAGGGGAGCTGTTTTTT
-	TRBV3-1	TRBJ2-1	many	CASSQEGNEQFF	TGTGCCAGCAGCCAAGAAGGCAATGAGCAGTTCTTC
TRBD1	TRBV3-1	TRBJ1-1	many	CASSLVGQENTEAFF	TGTGCCAGCAGCCTCGTCGGACAGGAGAACACTGAAGCTTTCTTT
TRBD2	TRBV10-1	TRBJ2-7	few	CASSDLAGGFYEQYF	TGCGCCAGCAGTGACCTAGCGGGAGGATTCTACGAGCAGTACTTC
-	TRBV12-3/TRBV12-4	TRBJ2-1	many	CASSPGASALSSYNEQFF	TGTGCCAGCAGTCCCGGGGCTAGCGCCCTAAGCTCCTACAATGAGCAGTTCTTC
-	TRBV6-1	TRBJ1-1	-	CASSGFGNTEAFF	TGTGCCAGCTCAGGATTTGGGAACACTGAAGCTTTCTTT
-	TRBV28	TRBJ2-1	-	CASSPMLGTSARF	TGTGCCAGCAGCCCTATGTTGGGGACATCAGCCCGCTTC
-	TRBV27	TRBJ1-6	-	CTSSFLQGSSPLHF	TGTACCAGCAGTTTCCTCCAGGGCAGTTCACCCCTCCACTTT
-	TRBV6-1	TRBJ2-7	few	CASRDSNYEQYF	TGTGCCAGCAGAGACAGTAACTACGAGCAGTACTTC
-	TRBV29-1	TRBJ2-5	many	CSVDSDRSQETQYF	TGCAGCGTTGACTCCGACAGGAGCCAAGAGACCCAGTACTTC
TRBD1	TRBV5-1	TRBJ2-1	-	CASSLGDRAEQFF	TGCGCCAGCAGCTTGGGTGACAGGGCTGAGCAGTTCTTC
-	TRBV28	TRBJ1-2	many	CASRTPTVGDYGYTF	TGTGCCAGCAGGACCCCGACAGTAGGGGACTATGGCTACACCTTC
TRBD1	TRBV11-2	TRBJ2-5	many	CASSRWGTGVETQYF	TGTGCCAGCAGCCGATGGGGGACAGGGGTAGAGACCCAGTACTTC
-	TRBV6-5	TRBJ2-7	few	CASSYGVSSEQYF	TGTGCCAGCAGTTACGGTGTCAGCAGCGAGCAGTACTTC
-	TRBV7-2	TRBJ2-3	few	CASSVSGAGGTDTQYF	TGTGCCAGCAGCGTAAGCGGGGCAGGGGGGACAGATACGCAGTATTTT
-	TRBV4-2	TRBJ2-3	-	CASSRWHRESSTDTQYF	TGTGCCAGCAGCCGATGGCACAGGGAAAGCAGCACAGATACGCAGTATTTT
-	TRBV6-2/TRBV6-3	TRBJ1-2	few	CASSYSGALGYTF	TGTGCCAGCAGTTACTCGGGGGCGCTGGGCTACACCTTC
-	TRBV5-6	TRBJ2-5	many	CASSLAIGGGETQYF	TGTGCCAGCAGCTTGGCCATTGGAGGGGGGGAGACCCAGTACTTC
TRBD2	TRBV13	TRBJ2-2	-	CASSLFLAGGFTGELFF	TGTGCCAGCAGCTTATTCTTAGCGGGAGGTTTCACCGGGGAGCTGTTTTTT
TRBD2	TRBV29-1	TRBJ2-1	many	CSVEDLAGVGNEQFF	TGCAGCGTTGAGGACCTAGCGGGAGTAGGTAATGAGCAGTTCTTC
-	TRBV7-6	TRBJ2-3	few	CASSFRGPSTDTQYF	TGTGCCAGCAGCTTTAGGGGACCCAGCACAGATACGCAGTATTTT
-	TRBV7-3	TRBJ2-3	many	CASSSRTDTQYF	TGTGCCAGCAGTTCCCGCACAGATACGCAGTATTTT
-	TRBV5-1	TRBJ2-1	many	CASSLRIGTGLTSGYNEQFF	TGCGCCAGCAGCTTGAGGATTGGGACAGGGCTTACTAGCGGGTACAATGAGCAGTTCTTC
-	TRBV9	TRBJ1-4	-	CASSVGSQEKLFF	TGTGCCAGCAGCGTAGGTTCCCAGGAAAAACTGTTTTTT
TRBD1	TRBV5-5	TRBJ1-6	many	CASSRRGTGNDNSPLHF	TGTGCCAGCAGCCGACGAGGGACAGGGAACGATAATTCACCCCTCCACTTT